The 11 T cell receptor beta chains below all came from one sample that was sequenced in a study of T cells in Graves' hyperthyroidism and ophthalmopathy. Amplified TCR beta CDR3 regions derived from RNA transcripts. When the TCR CDR3 underwent first-round RT-PCR, the HTBI primer set was used. TCRdb passed the multiplex PCR reads through MiXCR, listing each CDR3 protein once. The data show approximately 590,000 distinct CDR3 sequences, 46% seen once. Material for sequencing was peripheral blood or thyroid tissue (not recorded which). The receptors come from a woman aged 18 to 35 with Graves' hyperthyroidism.

The chain recombines TRBV2 with TRBJ2-7, with 7 bases that match TRBD1. The CDR3 runs 14 residues. V lost 5 bases, J lost 3 bases, and 7 bases stayed unmatched. CDR1 and CDR2 (germline): SNHLY, FYNNEI. The CDR3: CASSPYRQGYEQYF. The CDR3 bases are TGTGCCAGCAGTCCGTATAGACAGGGCTACGAGCAGTACTTC. Drawing the rest from reference TRBV2 and TRBJ2-7, the complete variable domain is EPEVTQTPSHQVTQMGQEVILRCVPISNHLYFYWYRQILGQKVEFLVSFYNNEISEKSEIFDDQFSVERPDGSNFTLKIRSTKLEDSAMYFCASSPYRQGYEQYFGPGTRLTVT.

This clonotype has ten or more counts. The chain combines TRBV25-1 with TRBJ2-2; TRBD2 agrees at 7 bases. Trimming took 3 bases from V and 0 from J; bases not matched to a gene: 4. The CDR3 is 16 amino acids. From germline, CDR1 is MGHDK and CDR2 SYGVNS. The CDR3 DNA reads TGTGCCAGCAGTGAGTCGGGGGGTGCGAACACCGGGGAGCTGTTTTTT. Encoded protein: CASSESGGANTGELFF.

V is TRBV12-3 or TRBV12-4 and J is TRBJ2-5, with D perhaps matching TRBD1 (6 bases). The closer fit of TRBJ2-7 to the DNA end suggests the J call may be wrong. CDR3 length: 15 amino acids. CDR3: CASSLGRGQSYEQYF. CDR3 bases: TGTGCCAGCAGTTTGGGCCGAGGACAGTCCTACGAGCAGTACTTC.

Regarding this clonotype: The junction does not match germline at one end; this may be a read error. The genes are TRBV7-2 and TRBJ1-2; D gene unclear. In germline, CDR1 is SGHTA, CDR2 FQGNSA. The CDR3 is 15 amino acids. CDR3: CASSQDYGSGYGHTF. Here the CDR3 DNA reads TGTGCCAGCAGCCAAGATTACGGCAGTGGCTATGGCCACACCTTC.

V gene TRBV9 combines with J gene TRBJ2-5; D remains unclear. The CDR3 totals 16 residues. The ends were cut back, 3 bases at V and 5 bases at J, with 20 bases in the middle. In germline, CDR1 is SGDLS, CDR2 YYNGEE. Written as DNA, the CDR3 is TGTGCCAGCAGCGCCCCCGTCGCGACCGCGTTTGAGACCCAGTACTTC. It codes for CASSAPVATAFETQYF. The variable domain in full, completed from reference TRBV9 and TRBJ2-5, reads DSGVTQTPKHLITATGQRVTLRCSPRSGDLSVYWYQQSLDQGLQFLIQYYNGEERAKGNILERFSAQQFPDLHSELNLSSLELGDSALYFCASSAPVATAFETQYFGPGTRLLVL.

This clonotype was recorded a few times. The chain links TRBV6-6 to TRBJ1-4; maybe TRBD1 (6 bases). This CDR3 has 14 amino acids. Trimming cost V 7 bases and J 8 bases, with 17 bases left between them. Looked up from germline, CDR1 is MNHNY and CDR2 is SVGAGI (reference sequence). The DNA for the CDR3 is TGTGCCAGCATGAGGGCCGGGGGCGAGGAAAAACTGTTTTTT. It codes for CASMRAGGEEKLFF.

V and J are TRBV20-1 and TRBJ2-7; 7 positions agree with TRBD2. Germline V gene lookup returns CDR1 DFQATT and CDR2 SNEGSKA (reference sequence). The V gene end was trimmed by 8 bases and the J gene end by 4 bases; junction bases not matched to a gene: 17. The CDR3 length is 15 residues. Written as DNA, the CDR3 is TGCAGTCCGGGTCCCCCCGCGGGAGTGTGGTACGAGCAGTACTTC. Translated: CSPGPPAGVWYEQYF.

In DNA form, the CDR3 reads TGTGCCAGCAGCTTAGTCCCAGGGGCTGGAAACACCATATATTTT. This encodes CASSLVPGAGNTIYF. The chain combines TRBV11-2 with TRBJ1-3; TRBD1 might be the D (6 bases). Between the trimmed V and J ends, which lost 1 base and 2 bases, there was a span of 9 bases. Germline V gene sequence: CDR1 SGHAT, CDR2 FQNNGV. This CDR3 has 15 amino acids.

This clonotype was detected once. The CDR3 DNA reads TGCAGCGTTGTCGGGACAGGGCCGGGTGAGCAGTACTTC. Protein product: CSVVGTGPGEQYF. V and J are TRBV29-1 and TRBJ2-7; 9 bases fit TRBD1. The CDR3 runs 13 residues. In germline, CDR1 is SQVTM, CDR2 ANQGSEA. V lost 4 bases, J lost 7 bases, and 8 bases stayed unmatched.

This clonotype was detected ten times or more. This rearrangement joins TRBV10-3 to TRBJ1-1; D is unresolved. V shed 5 bases and J shed 3 bases, with 10 bases lying between them. Germline lookup yields CDR1 ENHRY and CDR2 SYGVKD. CDR3 length: 13 residues. The CDR3, as DNA: TGTGCCATCAGTTCCGGGCAAGACACTGAAGCTTTCTTT. This gives the protein CAISSGQDTEAFF.

The rearrangement links TRBV6-1 to TRBJ1-2; D may be TRBD1 (5 bases). Germline-derived CDR1 and CDR2 are MNHNS and SASEGT. This CDR3 is built from 15 residues. V gave up 5 bases and J gave up 2 bases, with 15 bases separating them. CDR3: CASSPPVGHNYGYTF. The CDR3 DNA is TGTGCCAGCAGTCCCCCCGTGGGGCACAACTATGGCTACACCTTC.